The clone carrying this T cell receptor (beta chain) was seen a few times. Trimming cost V 7 bases and J 0 bases; bases outside gene matches: 11. This CDR3 is built from 16 residues. Germline V gives CDR1 MDHEN, CDR2 SYDVKM. This sample was taken from a study of T cell repertoires in cytomegalovirus infection. Whole-study context: Both a matching HLA type and CMV infection were indicated by public TCR beta signatures.

MiXCR, run by TCRdb on the reads, gives a single entry per CDR3 protein. The sample has about 490,000 distinct CDR3 sequences, roughly 12% seen once. This TCR came from a human donor in good health (CMV status not recorded). Some clones in this sample may be carry-over from other donors' samples. The chain couples TRBV28 to TRBJ2-7, with TRBD2 identical over 8 bases. The specimen was PBMCs. The CDR3: CASTDPGGGPSYEQYF. Written as DNA, the CDR3 is TGTGCCAGCACCGATCCGGGGGGGGGCCCCTCCTACGAGCAGTACTTC.